Below are 21 T cell receptor beta chains sequenced from a single sample in a study of blood T cell repertoires in COVID-19. Clones were read by immunoSEQ multiplex PCR, and TCRdb kept only the in-frame ones, dropping some. The table has more than 70,000 clones, 75% to 85% seen once. The specimen sequenced was peripheral blood. The receptors originated from a human donor in a cohort sampled during active COVID-19.

The chain recombines TRBV2 with TRBJ1-6; TRBD1 aligns across 8 bases. V trimming: 6 bases; J trimming: 10 bases; junction bases outside the gene matches: 8. Germline-derived CDR1 and CDR2 are SNHLY and FYNNEI. The CDR3 sequence is 14 residues long. The CDR3 coding sequence is TGTGCCAGCAGGGCCGACAGGGGCGGGTCACCCCTCCACTTT. Protein: CASRADRGGSPLHF.

This rearrangement joins TRBV5-1 to TRBJ2-3, with D unclear. The CDR3 length is 13 residues. V lost 3 bases and J lost 5, with 10 bases in between. Germline V gives CDR1 SGHRS, CDR2 YFSETQ. CDR3 nucleotide sequence: TGCGCCAGCAGCTCCCCATACTTAGATACGCAGTATTTT. Its translation: CASSSPYLDTQYF.

This sequence joins TRBV29-1 and TRBJ1-1; maybe TRBD1 (5 bases). This CDR3 region has 12 residues. The V gene's germline CDR1 is SQVTM and CDR2 ANQGSEA. V gave up 7 bases and J gave up 2 bases, with 11 bases separating them. This chain's CDR3 is CSALTVNTEAFF. The DNA for the CDR3 is TGCAGCGCTCTGACAGTAAACACTGAAGCTTTCTTT.

Points on this clone: Sequence at one end of the junction differs from germline and may be a read error. The CDR3 region has the DNA TGTGCTAGCAGCTTCAGGGGAGGGGTCGGGGAGACCCAGTACTTC. This translates into CASSFRGGVGETQYF. The chain has TRBV7-7 and TRBJ2-5, with D perhaps TRBD2 (7 bases). The CDR3 covers 15 residues. Looked up from germline, CDR1 is SSHAT and CDR2 is FNYEAQ (reference sequence).

The chain joins TRBV2 to TRBJ1-5, with 8 bases matching TRBD1. CDR1 is SNHLY and CDR2 is FYNNEI in the germline V gene. The CDR3 extends over 14 amino acids. J gave up 7 bases and V 4 bases, and 6 bases lay outside the gene matches. The CDR3: CASSGQGAIQPQHF. CDR3 coding DNA: TGTGCCAGCAGTGGGCAGGGGGCGATACAGCCCCAGCATTTT.

The chain recombines TRBV29-1 with TRBJ2-5; D is unclear. CDR1 SQVTM and CDR2 ANQGSEA come from the germline V gene. The V and J ends lost 3 bases and 7 bases respectively, with 9 bases between them. This CDR3 is 11 amino acids long. As DNA, the CDR3 is TGCAGCGTTGATTCTACTTCGACCCAGTACTTC. Translation gives CSVDSTSTQYF.

The sample holds one count of this clone. V usage is TRBV5-1 and J usage is TRBJ2-5, with a possible D match to TRBD1 (5 bases). V was clipped by 0 bases and J by 3 bases, with 9 bases between them. This CDR3 has 14 residues. Germline V CDR1 and CDR2: SGHRS, YFSETQ. In nucleotides, the CDR3 is TGCGCCAGCAGCTTGGATGTGACAGAAGAGACCCAGTACTTC. Residues: CASSLDVTEETQYF.

The chain combines TRBV7-3 with TRBJ2-3; 11 nucleotides match TRBD2. With 5 bases clipped from V and 3 bases from J, the junction kept 7 bases outside the gene matches. The length of the CDR3 is 16 residues. Germline CDR1 is SGHTA and CDR2 is FQGTGA. As DNA, the CDR3 is TGTGCCAGCAGCGCGGCCGCTAGCGGGAGGACAGATACGCAGTATTTT. It codes for CASSAAASGRTDTQYF.

The V gene is TRBV10-3, the J gene TRBJ1-2; D remains ambiguous. V dropped 10 bases and J dropped 6 bases, with 21 bases sitting between them. CDR3 length: 14 residues. CDR1 is ENHRY, CDR2 SYGVKD, per germline. The CDR3 is CATTQGGGPNGYTF. The CDR3 nucleotides are TGTGCCACCACCCAAGGTGGAGGACCGAATGGCTACACCTTC.

The chain recombines TRBV9 with TRBJ2-6; D is possibly TRBD2 (5 bases). The CDR3 spans 19 residues. In germline, CDR1 is SGDLS, CDR2 YYNGEE. V dropped 4 bases and J dropped 1 base, with 21 bases sitting between them. CDR3 nucleotide sequence: TGTGCCAGCAGCCCCCGGGCCCCGCCTTGGACTTCTGGGGCCAACGTCCTGACTTTC. It specifies CASSPRAPPWTSGANVLTF.

The chain carries TRBV10-3 and TRBJ2-3; D remains ambiguous. This CDR3 has 11 residues. CDR1 is ENHRY and CDR2 is SYGVKD in the germline V gene. The V and J ends lost 10 bases and 1 base respectively, with 6 bases between them. The CDR3 DNA follows: TGTGCCACACAAGGCACAGATACGCAGTATTTT. Encoded protein: CATQGTDTQYF.

The chain uses TRBV28 and TRBJ2-3, with D perhaps matching TRBD2 (8 bases). The germline CDR1 and CDR2 sequences are MDHEN and SYDVKM. The CDR3 runs 17 residues. V was clipped by 5 bases and J by 5 bases, with 23 bases between them. For the CDR3, the DNA is TGTGCCAGCAGTCCCCGGACTAGCTCCCAGGGGGGAGATACGCAGTATTTT. It is translated as CASSPRTSSQGGDTQYF.

CDR3 region: CASSLALYRGNNYGYTF. The DNA of the CDR3 is TGTGCCAGCAGCTTAGCCCTCTACAGGGGGAACAACTATGGCTACACCTTC. The genes are TRBV7-2 and TRBJ1-2, with TRBD1 identical over 8 bases. Looked up from germline, CDR1 is SGHTA and CDR2 is FQGNSA. J gave up 2 bases and V 0 bases, and 8 bases lay outside the gene matches. This CDR3 has 17 amino acids.

A note on this clone: Compared with germline, one end of the junction differs, possibly owing to a read error. The chain uses TRBV7-2 and TRBJ2-7; TRBD2 aligns across 11 bases. Germline values: CDR1 SGHTA, CDR2 FQGNSA. CDR3 size: 14 residues. The CDR3 DNA sequence: TGTGCCAGCAGTTTAGCGGGAGGGCCTCACGAGCAGTACTTC. Its protein product is CASSLAGGPHEQYF.

The chain combines TRBV5-5 with TRBJ2-2, with 8 positions matching TRBD2. Germline CDR1 SGHKS, CDR2 YYEKEE (reference sequence). With 0 bases clipped from V and 0 bases from J, the junction kept 1 base outside the gene matches. The CDR3 spans 16 residues. The CDR3 here is CASSLDGRANTGELFF. CDR3 DNA sequence: TGTGCCAGCAGCTTGGACGGGAGGGCGAACACCGGGGAGCTGTTTTTT.

The V gene is TRBV7-6, the J gene TRBJ2-7; TRBD1 aligns across 11 bases. The germline V gene has CDR1 SGHVS and CDR2 FNYEAQ. J gave up 6 bases and V 7 bases, and 11 bases lay outside the gene matches. The CDR3 consists of 15 residues. Written as DNA, the CDR3 is TGTGCCAGCAACCCGGACAGGGGGCTAGTTTCCGAGCAGTACTTC. It is translated as CASNPDRGLVSEQYF.

The rearrangement links TRBV28 to TRBJ1-5; 8 bases line up with TRBD1. The CDR3 is 17 amino acids. Germline CDR1 and CDR2: MDHEN and SYDVKM. V lost 0 bases to trimming and J lost 9 bases; unmatched junction nucleotides: 13. CDR3 in DNA: TGTGCCAGCAGTTTATGGACAGGGGACCGAACCCCATCGCCCCAGCATTTT. Amino acids: CASSLWTGDRTPSPQHF.

The table lists this clone with a count of one. The gene calls are TRBV6-6 and TRBJ2-5, with TRBD2 identical over 7 bases. Germline lookup yields CDR1 MNHNY and CDR2 SVGAGI (reference sequence). The CDR3 runs 15 residues. Trimming took 2 bases from V and 5 from J; bases not matched to a gene: 8. DNA of the CDR3: TGTGCCAGCAGTTACGGGGCAGGCGGGGGTGAGACCCAGTACTTC. Encoded protein: CASSYGAGGGETQYF.

The chain recombines TRBV18 with TRBJ1-5; no clear D. This CDR3 has 12 amino acids. Germline V CDR1 and CDR2: KGHSH, LQKENI. The germline V and J ends were trimmed by 0 bases and 7 bases, with 4 bases remaining between them. The CDR3: CASSPPQQPQHF. The CDR3 DNA follows: TGTGCCAGCTCACCACCGCAGCAGCCCCAGCATTTT.

The gene calls are TRBV3-1 (or the pseudogene TRBV3-2) and TRBJ2-3, with D possibly TRBD1 on 6 matching bases. CDR1 and CDR2 (germline): LGHDT, YNNKEL (reference sequence). The CDR3 contains 18 residues. Trimming removed 4 bases from V and 1 base from J, with 21 bases in between. The CDR3: CASSPERQGPRGTDTQYF. CDR3 nucleotides: TGTGCCAGCAGCCCCGAGAGGCAGGGGCCTAGGGGCACAGATACGCAGTATTTT.

This chain connects TRBV3-1 (or the pseudogene TRBV3-2) to TRBJ2-7; D unresolved. Germline-derived CDR1 and CDR2 are LGHDT and YNNKEL (reference sequence). Between the trimmed V and J ends, which lost 2 bases and 1 base, there was a span of 6 bases. The CDR3 covers 13 residues. This chain's CDR3 is CASSQTPSYEQYF. The CDR3 bases are TGTGCCAGCAGCCAAACACCATCCTACGAGCAGTACTTC.